The present TCR beta chain was sequenced within a study of CD4 T cells in relation to SARS-CoV-2 and coronaviruses. Measured with immunoSEQ multiplex PCR; TCRdb has only the in-frame clones, and not every one. The sample holds some 37,000 clones; more than 60% are singletons and the top ten take 2.5% to 3%. As for this clone: The antigen is undetermined.

The CDR3 is 15 residues long. CDR1 and CDR2 (germline): SGHRS, YFSETQ. The ends were cut back, 1 base at V and 1 base at J, with 10 bases in the middle. The V and J genes are TRBV5-1 and TRBJ2-3, with TRBD2 as a possible D gene (5 bases). The clonotype was recovered from an adult with COVID-19. The sample consisted of memory CD4+ T cells from PBMCs, cultured in vitro. CDR3 in amino acids: CASSLFGSGTDTQYF. The CDR3 DNA sequence: TGCGCCAGCAGCTTGTTTGGGAGCGGCACAGATACGCAGTATTTT.